A single sample gave rise to the 28 T cell receptor beta chains below, sequenced in a study of cytomegalovirus exposure and HLA in healthy donors. The PCR contained 60 Vbeta and 13 Jbeta primers. TCRdb's table, derived via immunoSEQ multiplex PCR, lists solely in-frame clones and lacks some. The sample includes roughly 200,000 clones, around 86% seen only once; the top ten take 1% to 1.5%. The material sequenced was PBMCs. Receptors originate from a man aged 25-45 years in good health and CMV-seronegative.

V is TRBV20-1 and J is TRBJ2-7; D may be TRBD2 (5 bases). Germline V CDR1 and CDR2: DFQATT, SNEGSKA (reference sequence). CDR3 length: 10 residues. The CDR3 region is CSAGHYEQYF. The CDR3 bases are TGCAGCGCGGGTCACTACGAGCAGTACTTC.

The chain joins TRBV5-1 to TRBJ2-5, with a possible D match to TRBD1 (5 bases). CDR3 length: 16 residues. V lost 5 bases, J lost 2 bases, and 19 bases lay in between. Germline V lookup: CDR1 SGHRS, CDR2 YFSETQ. The CDR3 nucleotides read TGCGCCAGCAGACATCGACCGACAGAGTTGCAAGAGACCCAGTACTTC. Its protein product is CASRHRPTELQETQYF.

CDR3 DNA: TGTGCCAGCAGCTCCGGGACTAGCGCTCCCACAGATACGCAGTATTTT. It translates to CASSSGTSAPTDTQYF. The V gene is TRBV11-2, the J gene TRBJ2-3, with 10 bases fitting TRBD2. The CDR3 runs to 16 residues. CDR1 and CDR2 (germline): SGHAT, FQNNGV. The ends lost 4 bases at V and 2 bases at J; junction bases unmatched: 6.

The chain links TRBV4-1 to TRBJ2-7, with TRBD2 matching 9 bases. Per the germline V gene, CDR1 is MGHRA and CDR2 is YSYEKL. CDR3 length: 15 residues. V gave up 1 base and J gave up 0 bases; unmatched junction bases: 1. The CDR3 DNA sequence: TGCGCCAGCAGCCAAGGGACTAGCGACTCCTACGAGCAGTACTTC. Protein: CASSQGTSDSYEQYF.

For this clone: An end of the junction does not agree with germline; a read error may underlie this. This chain links TRBV29-1 with TRBJ2-6, with D perhaps matching TRBD1 (5 bases). The CDR3 has 15 residues. From germline, CDR1 is SQVTM and CDR2 ANQGSEA. This chain's CDR3 is CSVGISSSGANGLTF. DNA for the CDR3: TGCAGCGTTGGGATATCTTCCTCTGGGGCCAACGGCCTGACTTTC.

With respect to this clone: The junction does not match germline at one end; this may be a read error. The CDR3 here is CASSQNRNTEAFF. The CDR3 region has the DNA TGTGCTAGCAGCCAAAACAGGAACACTGAAGCTTTCTTT. The V gene is TRBV7-7, the J gene TRBJ1-1; no reliable D call. The CDR3 runs to 13 residues. Germline loops: CDR1 SSHAT, CDR2 FNYEAQ (reference sequence).

The J gene is TRBJ2-7, the V gene TRBV9, with D uncertain. This CDR3 region has 14 residues. Deletions cut 0 bases from V and 5 bases from J, with 12 bases between. Germline assignment: CDR1 SGDLS and CDR2 YYNGEE. The CDR3 bases are TGTGCCAGCAGCGTAGGGCCGGGTTCTCACGAGCAGTACTTC. Encoded protein: CASSVGPGSHEQYF.

The genes are TRBV28 and TRBJ2-2; 14 positions match TRBD2. CDR3 length equals 20 residues. V was pared by 2 bases and J by 5 bases, with 13 bases of the junction left unmatched. Germline V gene lookup returns CDR1 MDHEN and CDR2 SYDVKM. In DNA form, the CDR3 reads TGTGCCAGCAGTTTAGGGAGGGGACTAGCGGGAGAAGAAAGGACCGGGGAGCTGTTTTTT. Translating gives CASSLGRGLAGEERTGELFF.

The chain recombines TRBV28 with TRBJ2-6; D uncertain. This CDR3 is built from 16 residues. Germline V gene sequence: CDR1 MDHEN, CDR2 SYDVKM. The V end lost 3 bases, the J end lost 2 bases, and 11 bases lay between the germline ends. The CDR3 is CASSFSETPGANVLTF. CDR3 DNA sequence: TGTGCCAGCAGTTTCAGTGAGACACCTGGGGCCAACGTCCTGACTTTC.

This clone was observed once. The chain uses TRBV14 and TRBJ2-3; 7 nucleotides line up with TRBD2. The germline V gene encodes CDR1 SGHDN and CDR2 FVKESK. V lost 1 base to trimming and J lost 8 bases; unmatched junction nucleotides: 6. The CDR3 is 14 amino acids. The CDR3 sequence is CASSQAVGGGTQYF. The CDR3 nucleotides read TGTGCCAGCAGCCAAGCTGTGGGCGGGGGTACGCAGTATTTT.

The CDR3 sequence is CASSWTSGDTQYF. DNA of the CDR3: TGTGCCAGCAGTTGGACTAGTGGAGATACGCAGTATTTT. V and J are TRBV7-9 and TRBJ2-3; 7 nucleotides align to TRBD2. In germline, CDR1 is SEHNR, CDR2 FQNEAQ (reference sequence). The CDR3 has 13 residues. Unmatched junction bases numbered 5, after V lost 6 bases and J lost 5 bases.

The chain couples TRBV18 to TRBJ2-1, with 8 bases lining up with TRBD2. The CDR3 totals 16 residues. Germline values: CDR1 KGHSH, CDR2 LQKENI. Losses at the gene ends were 4 bases for V and 6 bases for J; bases not matched to a gene: 11. The CDR3 loop reads CASSLAGREITNEQFF. As DNA, the CDR3 is TGTGCCAGCTCACTCGCCGGGAGGGAGATAACCAATGAGCAGTTCTTC.

The genes are TRBV6-4 and TRBJ2-1; 12 nucleotides agree with TRBD2. V lost 5 bases to trimming and J lost 7 bases; unmatched junction nucleotides: 9. The CDR3 covers 16 residues. Per the germline V gene, CDR1 is MRHNA and CDR2 is SNTAGT. CDR3: CASSFRLAGGRNEQFF. CDR3 coding DNA: TGTGCCAGCAGTTTCAGGCTAGCGGGAGGGCGGAATGAGCAGTTCTTC.

The V call is TRBV5-1, the J call TRBJ1-2; 7 bases are shared with TRBD1. With V trimmed by 2 bases and J by 6 bases, 7 bases remained unmatched. This CDR3 region has 14 residues. The germline V gene has CDR1 SGHRS and CDR2 YFSETQ. The CDR3 is CASSFTRGQDGYTF. In DNA form, the CDR3 reads TGCGCCAGCAGCTTCACAAGGGGGCAGGATGGCTACACCTTC.

The chain employs TRBV5-1 and TRBJ1-1; no clear D. The CDR3 runs to 14 residues. Germline CDR1 and CDR2: SGHRS and YFSETQ. Trimming cost V 2 bases and J 1 base, with 9 bases left between them. DNA of the CDR3: TGCGCCAGCAGCTTCAGAAGTACGAACACTGAAGCTTTCTTT. It codes for CASSFRSTNTEAFF. Looking up the rest from reference TRBV5-1 and TRBJ1-1 gives the full variable domain: KAGVTQTPRYLIKTRGQQVTLSCSPISGHRSVSWYQQTPGQGLQFLFEYFSETQRNKGNFPGRFSGRQFSNSRSEMNVSTLELGDSALYLCASSFRSTNTEAFFGQGTRLTVV.

The rearrangement links TRBV18 to TRBJ2-2, with D perhaps matching TRBD1 (5 bases). V lost 5 bases, J lost 3 bases, and 13 bases lay in between. This CDR3 spans 15 amino acids. Looked up from germline, CDR1 is KGHSH and CDR2 is LQKENI. CDR3 DNA: TGTGCCAGCTCATCAGACAGACCCCACACCGGGGAGCTGTTTTTT. Its protein is CASSSDRPHTGELFF.

The chain employs TRBV5-1 and TRBJ2-2, with 7 bases identical to TRBD2. The CDR3 contains 15 residues. With 0 bases clipped from V and 5 bases from J, the junction kept 4 bases outside the gene matches. Per germline, CDR1 SGHRS and CDR2 YFSETQ. CDR3 DNA: TGCGCCAGCAGCTTGGGCGGGAGTTGGACCGGGGAGCTGTTTTTT. Its translation is CASSLGGSWTGELFF.

The chain uses TRBV5-1 and TRBJ1-3, with a tentative D call TRBD1 (5 bases). The CDR3 sequence is 16 residues long. V was trimmed by 0 bases and J by 2 bases, leaving 12 bases between them. Germline V CDR1 and CDR2: SGHRS, YFSETQ. CDR3 loop: CASSLGQSFAGNTIYF. The CDR3 bases are TGCGCCAGCAGCTTGGGACAGTCATTCGCTGGAAACACCATATATTTT.

The chain joins TRBV19 to TRBJ2-2, with 8 bases aligning to TRBD1. Trimming at V came to 5 bases and at J to 7 bases, leaving 3 bases not matched to a gene. This CDR3 comprises 13 residues. Looked up from germline, CDR1 is LNHDA and CDR2 is SQIVND (reference sequence). The CDR3 protein is CASSPGGGGELFF. The CDR3 nucleotides are TGTGCCAGTAGTCCAGGGGGCGGCGGGGAGCTGTTTTTT.

This rearrangement joins TRBV2 to TRBJ1-5; 7 bases line up with TRBD1. Germline V gene data show CDR1 as SNHLY and CDR2 as FYNNEI. The CDR3 contains 14 residues. V trimming: 8 bases; J trimming: 9 bases; junction bases outside the gene matches: 13. The CDR3 loop is CASGSGTVSLPQHF. The CDR3 nucleotides are TGTGCCAGCGGCTCCGGGACAGTTTCATTGCCCCAGCATTTT.

This clone was found a few times. The chain combines TRBV10-3 with TRBJ2-3; the match to TRBD2 covers 11 bases. V lost 5 bases to trimming and J lost 4 bases; unmatched junction nucleotides: 5. The CDR3 extends over 15 amino acids. CDR1 is ENHRY, CDR2 SYGVKD, per germline. The CDR3 DNA follows: TGTGCCATCAGTCCGGGACTAGCGGTCTCAGATACGCAGTATTTT. The encoded protein is CAISPGLAVSDTQYF.

The V and J genes are TRBV2 and TRBJ1-2; 8 bases fit TRBD1. The CDR3 loop spans 14 amino acids. Looked up from germline, CDR1 is SNHLY and CDR2 is FYNNEI. The V and J ends lost 5 bases and 9 bases, in that order; junction bases with no gene match: 11. CDR3 residues: CASSFRGRVRRYTF. The CDR3 region has the DNA TGTGCCAGCAGTTTCAGGGGGCGAGTACGGCGCTACACCTTC.

In nucleotides, the CDR3 is TGTGCCAGCGGGCGTCGTGACGATACGCAGTATTTT. Translation gives CASGRRDDTQYF. The gene calls are TRBV6-1 and TRBJ2-3; D gene ambiguous. Trimming stripped 8 bases from V and 6 bases from J, with 12 bases between. This CDR3 contains 12 residues. Germline V CDR1 and CDR2: MNHNS, SASEGT.

This clone was seen once. This chain links TRBV9 with TRBJ2-2; 12 bases agree with TRBD2. V was clipped by 0 bases and J by 4 bases; unmatched bases: 7. Germline V lookup: CDR1 SGDLS, CDR2 YYNGEE. The CDR3 spans 18 residues. The CDR3, as DNA: TGTGCCAGCAGCGTAGGGCTAGCGGGGGGGCCGGGCACCGGGGAGCTGTTTTTT. It translates to CASSVGLAGGPGTGELFF.

The chain links TRBV19 to TRBJ2-1, with D possibly being TRBD2 (6 bases). The CDR3 is 16 amino acids. The ends were cut back, 9 bases at V and 2 bases at J, with 20 bases in the middle. Per the germline V gene, CDR1 is LNHDA and CDR2 is SQIVND (reference sequence). The CDR3 loop reads CASPLHPGLPYNEQFF. CDR3 DNA sequence: TGTGCCAGCCCTCTCCATCCGGGACTCCCCTACAATGAGCAGTTCTTC. The full variable domain, with the rest looked up from reference TRBV19 and TRBJ2-1, is DGGITQSPKYLFRKEGQNVTLSCEQNLNHDAMYWYRQDPGQGLRLIYYSQIVNDFQKGDIAEGYSVSREKKESFPLTVTSAQKNPTAFYLCASPLHPGLPYNEQFFGPGTRLTVL.

J is TRBJ1-1 and V is TRBV28, with 7 bases matching TRBD1. Germline CDR1 and CDR2: MDHEN and SYDVKM. The trim removed 6 bases at V and 5 bases at J, leaving 12 bases unmatched. The CDR3 is made up of 15 amino acids. This chain's CDR3 is CASSPRKTGPTEAFF. The CDR3, as DNA: TGTGCCAGCAGCCCCAGAAAGACAGGGCCTACTGAAGCTTTCTTT.

The chain carries TRBV28 and TRBJ2-3; 9 nucleotides align to TRBD1. V lost 2 bases and J lost 0; bases outside the gene matches: 6. This CDR3 is 17 amino acids long. The V gene's germline CDR1 is MDHEN and CDR2 SYDVKM. The CDR3 region is CASSLGQGPSSTDTQYF. DNA of the CDR3: TGTGCCAGCAGTTTAGGACAGGGGCCATCTAGCACAGATACGCAGTATTTT.

The CDR3 sequence: CASSGDTGELFF. In DNA form, the CDR3 reads TGTGCGAGCTCGGGGGACACCGGGGAGCTGTTTTTT. The chain has TRBV28 and TRBJ2-2; TRBD2 might be the D (6 bases). CDR3 length: 12 amino acids. Germline V CDR1 and CDR2: MDHEN, SYDVKM.